This T cell receptor beta chain originates from a study of cytomegalovirus exposure and HLA in healthy donors. The overall study: An earlier analysis found fewer than 140 million unique TCR beta sequences from around 180 million T cells. HLA-typed donors were the source of 83 million or so unique TCRs held in an early data release. Study-wide results and caveats: Earlier analysis found most TCR beta V segments productive about 90% or about 30% of the time. Cytomegalovirus association was listed for about 160 TCR beta chains.

PCR was performed using 60 Vbeta and 13 Jbeta primers. Produced via immunoSEQ multiplex PCR; TCRdb's table is partial and in-frame only. The sample has roughly 200,000 clones; about 80% are singletons. CDR1 and CDR2 from the germline V gene are LGHNA and YNFKEQ. This CDR3 spans 14 amino acids. As for this clone: Its antigen is undetermined. An end of the junction differs from the germline gene, which may be a read error.

The chain recombines TRBV4-2 with TRBJ1-5, with D possibly TRBD1 on 5 matching bases. Specimen: PBMCs. The TCR was taken from a man between 60 and 75 years old in good health and CMV-seronegative. The CDR3 loop is CASSQEARDQPQNF. The CDR3 region has the DNA TGTGCCAGCAGCCAAGAGGCCAGGGATCAGCCCCAGAATTTT.